The clone carrying this TCR beta chain showed up just a few times. Its antigen is unknown. This sample stems from a study of vaccination and CD4 T cells after COVID-19. For the study at large: The authors exposed cells to overlapping spike peptides derived from SARS-CoV-2, HCoV-NL63, HCoV-OC43 and HCoV-229E. For control cultures, the treatment was a CEFX pool, an HIV-1 Nef pool, or no peptide. Broader study findings: Early post-infection timepoints were not included, and relatively few convalescent patients were studied.

The treatment denotes: approximately 9-day PBMC culture with coronavirus spike peptide pools or control peptides (ViraFEST assay). Isolation of CD4+ T cells by negative selection took place after roughly 10 days of culture. With the Oncomine TCR Beta short-read assay, DNA from cultured CD4+ T cells was sequenced. TCRdb recomputed calls from the PCR reads with MiXCR, one row per CDR3 protein. This repertoire shows 10,000 to 15,000 distinct CDR3 sequences, less than 80% found once; its top ten account for roughly 9.1%. The receptor was derived from a human donor who had recovered from COVID-19. Sequencing was carried out using CD4+ T cells from blood, cultured in vitro.

The CDR3 region is CASSYSIYTAYEQYF. The CDR3 bases are TGTGCCAGCAGTTACTCGATATACACCGCCTACGAGCAGTACTTC. The gene calls are TRBV6-2 or TRBV6-3 and TRBJ2-7; no firm D call. Germline-derived CDR1 and CDR2 are MNHEY and SVGEGT. Trimming took 0 bases from V and 2 from J, leaving 11 bases between them. The CDR3 contains 15 residues.